These T cell receptor beta chains were read from a single sample in a study of CD8 T cells in Susac syndrome. TCRdb ran MiXCR on the immunoSEQ multiplex PCR reads and lists one entry per CDR3 protein. The table lists about 71,000 distinct CDR3 sequences, nearly 96% of them singletons. Sequenced input: CD4+ T cells from PBMCs. These receptors originate from a human donor with multiple sclerosis. Both conserved end residues are part of each CDR3. The D gene is left open where the match is weak. Size is omitted from some rows. Given values are once, few, many or a class for expanded clones.

TRBJ2-5 | TRBD2 | - | TRBV5-1 | CASSAGGAVNQETQYF | TGCGCCAGCAGCGCGGGAGGTGCCGTAAACCAAGAGACCCAGTACTTC
TRBJ2-5 | - | - | TRBV28 | CASSPLGQPLGETQYF | TGTGCCAGCAGTCCGCTGGGCCAGCCCCTGGGGGAGACCCAGTACTTC
TRBJ2-7 | TRBD1 | - | TRBV6-5 | CASSNRDRVFEQYF | TGTGCCAGCAGTAACCGGGACAGGGTTTTCGAGCAGTACTTC
TRBJ2-3 | - | - | TRBV4-3 | CASSQDRVRGGTDTQYF | TGCGCCAGCAGCCAAGACCGGGTCAGGGGAGGGACAGATACGCAGTATTTT
TRBJ2-3 | - | - | TRBV20-1 | CSAVFGPPRTDTQYF | TGCAGTGCCGTCTTCGGTCCACCGCGGACAGATACGCAGTATTTT
TRBJ1-2 | - | few | TRBV30 | CAWSLGAGGYTF | TGTGCCTGGAGTTTAGGGGCGGGCGGCTACACCTTC
TRBJ1-1 | TRBD1 | - | TRBV19 | CASSIGDRRNTEAFF | TGTGCCAGTAGTATAGGGGACAGGCGGAACACTGAAGCTTTCTTT
TRBJ1-5 | TRBD1 | - | TRBV4-2 | CASSQGTGEGNQPQHF | TGTGCCAGCAGCCAAGGGACAGGGGAGGGCAATCAGCCCCAGCATTTT
TRBJ2-5 | TRBD1 | - | TRBV9 | CASSVGTGEETQYF | TGTGCCAGCAGCGTCGGGACAGGGGAAGAGACCCAGTACTTC
TRBJ1-1 | - | - | TRBV3-1 | CASSQARHRGRNTEAFF | TGTGCCAGCAGCCAAGCCCGACACCGAGGAAGGAACACTGAAGCTTTCTTT
TRBJ1-5 | - | - | TRBV20-1 | CSARMSNQPQHF | TGCAGTGCTAGAATGAGCAATCAGCCCCAGCATTTT
TRBJ2-7 | TRBD2 | - | TRBV7-2 | CASSPPSGVHYEQYF | TGTGCCAGCAGCCCTCCTAGCGGGGTACACTACGAGCAGTACTTC
TRBJ1-4 | - | - | TRBV15 | CATSRGGREKLFF | TGTGCCACCAGCAGAGGGGGCCGGGAAAAACTGTTTTTT
TRBJ2-3 | - | - | TRBV20-1 | CSASTSRHTQYF | TGCAGTGCTAGTACCTCCCGTCATACGCAGTATTTT
TRBJ2-5 | - | - | TRBV5-4 | CASSLRQDQETQYF | TGTGCCAGCAGCCTCAGACAGGACCAAGAGACCCAGTACTTC
TRBJ1-1 | - | - | TRBV2 | CASKHRDTNTEAFF | TGTGCCAGCAAACACCGGGACACGAACACTGAAGCTTTCTTT
TRBJ2-7 | - | - | TRBV6-6 | CASRDTNHEQYF | TGTGCCAGCCGGGACACAAACCACGAGCAGTACTTC
TRBJ1-5 | - | - | TRBV5-1 | CASSLGGSNQPQHF | TGCGCCAGCAGCTTGGGGGGTAGCAATCAGCCCCAGCATTTT
TRBJ2-7 | - | - | TRBV5-1 | CASSYRVLGEQYF | TGCGCCAGCAGCTACCGGGTTCTCGGCGAGCAGTACTTC
TRBJ1-1 | TRBD1 | once | TRBV12-3/TRBV12-4 | CASSFRQGRDTEAFF | TGTGCCAGCAGTTTCCGACAGGGGAGGGACACTGAAGCTTTCTTT
TRBJ2-1 | - | - | TRBV6-5 | CASSYPTVLGEQFF | TGTGCCAGCAGTTACCCGACCGTCTTGGGTGAGCAGTTCTTC
TRBJ2-7 | TRBD2 | - | TRBV7-8 | CASSPLRETYEQYF | TGTGCCAGCAGCCCCCTGCGGGAGACCTACGAGCAGTACTTC
TRBJ2-5 | - | - | TRBV15 | CATSPRDPQETQYF | TGTGCCACCAGCCCCCGGGACCCCCAAGAGACCCAGTACTTC
TRBJ2-1 | - | - | TRBV3-1 | CASSGTSSSYNEQFF | TGTGCCAGCAGTGGCACCTCGAGCTCCTACAATGAGCAGTTCTTC
TRBJ1-1 | - | - | TRBV28 | CASSLVAGPNTEAFF | TGTGCCAGCAGTTTAGTGGCGGGACCGAACACTGAAGCTTTCTTT
TRBJ1-2 | - | - | TRBV29-1 | CSVFTANYGYTF | TGCAGCGTGTTCACGGCTAACTATGGCTACACCTTC
TRBJ2-5 | - | - | TRBV5-1 | CASSALQETQYF | TGCGCCAGCAGCGCCCTCCAAGAGACCCAGTACTTC
TRBJ2-7 | - | - | TRBV6-2/TRBV6-3 | CASSYRGGRDEQYF | TGTGCCAGCAGTTACCGAGGGGGGCGGGACGAGCAGTACTTC
TRBJ2-2 | - | once | TRBV5-1 | CASRLRPGELFF | TGCGCCAGCAGGTTGAGGCCCGGGGAGCTGTTTTTT
TRBJ2-3 | TRBD2 | - | TRBV2 | CASSPGAAGTSGRFTDTQYF | TGTGCCAGCAGTCCTGGAGCCGCCGGGACTAGCGGGAGATTCACAGATACGCAGTATTTT
TRBJ1-1 | - | - | TRBV12-3/TRBV12-4 | CASSLAVPNTEAFF | TGTGCCAGCAGTTTAGCTGTCCCGAACACTGAAGCTTTCTTT
TRBJ2-3 | TRBD1 | - | TRBV27 | CASRSYSDRGTDTQYF | TGTGCCAGCAGATCCTATTCGGACAGGGGCACAGATACGCAGTATTTT
TRBJ2-1 | - | - | TRBV6-5 | CASSATGSTEQFF | TGTGCCAGCAGTGCCACAGGGAGTACTGAGCAGTTCTTC
TRBJ2-5 | - | - | TRBV7-2 | CASSPGPSGETQYF | TGTGCCAGCAGCCCGGGACCCAGTGGGGAGACCCAGTACTTC
TRBJ2-1 | TRBD2 | - | TRBV29-1 | CSVDQRGGLEQFF | TGCAGCGTTGACCAGCGGGGGGGCCTAGAGCAGTTCTTC
TRBJ2-7 | TRBD2 | - | TRBV30 | CAWSPGGTYEQYF | TGTGCCTGGAGCCCGGGGGGGACCTACGAGCAGTACTTC
TRBJ2-1 | - | - | TRBV11-2 | CASSLAFIKRPLVNEQFF | TGTGCCAGCAGCTTAGCCTTTATTAAGCGTCCCTTGGTGAATGAGCAGTTCTTC
TRBJ2-1 | - | - | TRBV2 | CASSNVEQFF | TGTGCCAGCAGTAACGTAGAGCAGTTCTTC
TRBJ2-1 | TRBD2 | - | TRBV30 | CAWTRGGNEQFF | TGTGCCTGGACACGGGGGGGCAATGAGCAGTTCTTC
TRBJ2-5 | - | - | TRBV7-2 | CAVGLSGETQYF | TGTGCCGTGGGACTCAGCGGGGAGACCCAGTACTTC
TRBJ2-1 | TRBD2 | - | TRBV12-3/TRBV12-4 | CASSGDYPYNEQFF | TGTGCCAGCAGTGGGGACTACCCCTACAATGAGCAGTTCTTC
TRBJ2-5 | TRBD2 | - | TRBV27 | CASSFTSEGTQYF | TGTGCCAGCAGTTTTACTAGCGAAGGGACCCAGTACTTC
TRBJ1-5 | - | few | TRBV7-2 | CASSLTESNQPQHF | TGTGCCAGCAGCTTGACAGAGAGCAATCAGCCCCAGCATTTT
TRBJ2-7 | TRBD1 | - | TRBV5-6 | CASSLVGQISDEQYF | TGTGCCAGCAGCCTGGTGGGACAGATCAGCGACGAGCAGTACTTC
TRBJ1-2 | - | once | TRBV29-1 | CSVLKDPNYGYTF | TGCAGCGTTCTCAAGGACCCTAACTATGGCTACACCTTC
TRBJ2-1 | TRBD2 | - | TRBV3-1 | CASSQTSGEQFF | TGTGCCAGCAGCCAAACTAGCGGTGAGCAGTTCTTC
TRBJ1-2 | TRBD1 | once | TRBV3-1 | CASSQRQGYGYTF | TGTGCCAGCAGCCAAAGACAGGGCTATGGCTACACCTTC